This TCR beta chain originates from a study of tumor-infiltrating lymphocytes in primary liver carcinoma. Co-extraction of RNA and DNA was performed on about 20-33 mg of unsorted bulk tissue. Note on this clonotype: This may stem from a read error, because a much larger clone lies one nucleotide away.

There are 14 residues in the CDR3. With 6 bases clipped from V and 1 base from J, the junction kept 3 bases outside the gene matches. Looked up from germline, CDR1 is ENHRY and CDR2 is SYGVKD. Starting from approximately 500 ng of total RNA, TCR beta cDNA was produced with a primer in the constant region. Investigators got TCR beta libraries out of three nested multiplex PCR rounds, done with slightly modified ARM-PCR. The first two PCR rounds used TRBV1-TRBV30 forward primers with a C-beta reverse primer, 9 to 10 cycles each. Each CDR3 protein is one row after TCRdb ran MiXCR on the multiplex PCR reads. The data hold 100,000 or so distinct CDR3 sequences, with around 84% observed a single time.

The V call is TRBV10-3, the J call TRBJ2-7; 10 positions match TRBD1. The sequence came from a middle-aged man with primary liver carcinoma and hepatitis B virus infection. The specimen sequenced was liver tumor tissue from sampling region 3. Subset: tumor region T3, left-lateral pole. CDR3 residues: CAIRGQGKSYEQYF. The CDR3 region has the DNA TGTGCCATCAGGGGACAGGGGAAATCCTACGAGCAGTACTTC.